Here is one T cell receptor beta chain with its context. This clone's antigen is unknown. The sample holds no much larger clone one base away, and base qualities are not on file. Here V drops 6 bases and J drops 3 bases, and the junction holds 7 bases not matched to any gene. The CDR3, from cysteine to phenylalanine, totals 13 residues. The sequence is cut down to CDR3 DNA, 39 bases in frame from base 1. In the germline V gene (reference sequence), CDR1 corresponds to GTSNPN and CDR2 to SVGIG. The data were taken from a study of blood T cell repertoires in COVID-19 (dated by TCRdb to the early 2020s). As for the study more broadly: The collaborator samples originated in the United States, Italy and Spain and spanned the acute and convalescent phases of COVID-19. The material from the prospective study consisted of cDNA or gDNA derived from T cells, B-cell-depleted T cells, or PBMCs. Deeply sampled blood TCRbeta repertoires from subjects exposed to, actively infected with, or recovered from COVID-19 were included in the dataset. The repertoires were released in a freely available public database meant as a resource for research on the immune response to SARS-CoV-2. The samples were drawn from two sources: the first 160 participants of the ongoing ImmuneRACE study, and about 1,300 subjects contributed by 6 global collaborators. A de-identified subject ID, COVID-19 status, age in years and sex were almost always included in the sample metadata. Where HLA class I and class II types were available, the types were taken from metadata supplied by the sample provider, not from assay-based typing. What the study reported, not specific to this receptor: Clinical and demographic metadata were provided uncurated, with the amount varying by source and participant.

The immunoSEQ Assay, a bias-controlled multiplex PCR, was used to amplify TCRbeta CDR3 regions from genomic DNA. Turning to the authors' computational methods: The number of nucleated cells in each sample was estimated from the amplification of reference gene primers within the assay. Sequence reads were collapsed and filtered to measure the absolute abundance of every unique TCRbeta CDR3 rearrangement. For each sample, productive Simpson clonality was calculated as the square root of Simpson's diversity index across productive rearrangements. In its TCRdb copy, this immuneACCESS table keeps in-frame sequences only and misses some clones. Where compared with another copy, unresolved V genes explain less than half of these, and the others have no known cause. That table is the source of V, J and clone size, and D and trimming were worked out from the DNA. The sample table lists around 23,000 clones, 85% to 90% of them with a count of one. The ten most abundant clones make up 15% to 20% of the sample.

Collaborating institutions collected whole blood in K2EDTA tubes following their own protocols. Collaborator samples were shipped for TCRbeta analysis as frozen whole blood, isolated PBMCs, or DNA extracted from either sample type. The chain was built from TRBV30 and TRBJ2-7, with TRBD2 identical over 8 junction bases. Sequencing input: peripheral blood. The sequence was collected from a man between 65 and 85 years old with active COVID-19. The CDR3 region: CACQRGSHYEQYF. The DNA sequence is TGTGCCTGTCAGCGGGGGAGTCACTACGAGCAGTACTTC. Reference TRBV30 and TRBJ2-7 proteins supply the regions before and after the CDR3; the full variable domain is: SQTIHQWPATLVQPVGSPLSLECTVEGTSNPNLYWYRQAAGRGLQLLFYSVGIGQISSEVPQNLSASRPQDRQFILSSKKLLLSDSGFYLCACQRGSHYEQYFGPGTRLTVT.